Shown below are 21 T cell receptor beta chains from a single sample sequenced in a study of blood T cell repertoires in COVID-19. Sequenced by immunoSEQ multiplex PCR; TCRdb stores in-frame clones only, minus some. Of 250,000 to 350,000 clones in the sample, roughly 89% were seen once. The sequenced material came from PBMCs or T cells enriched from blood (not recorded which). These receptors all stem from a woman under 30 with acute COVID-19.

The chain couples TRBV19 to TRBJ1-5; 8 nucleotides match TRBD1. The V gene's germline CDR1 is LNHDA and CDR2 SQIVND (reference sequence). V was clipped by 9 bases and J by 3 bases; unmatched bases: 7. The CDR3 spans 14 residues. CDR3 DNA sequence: TGTGCCAGGGGGGGCAGGGGGCCCAATCAGCCCCAGCATTTT. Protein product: CARGGRGPNQPQHF. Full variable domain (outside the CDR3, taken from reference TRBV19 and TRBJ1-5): DGGITQSPKYLFRKEGQNVTLSCEQNLNHDAMYWYRQDPGQGLRLIYYSQIVNDFQKGDIAEGYSVSREKKESFPLTVTSAQKNPTAFYLCARGGRGPNQPQHFGDGTRLSIL.

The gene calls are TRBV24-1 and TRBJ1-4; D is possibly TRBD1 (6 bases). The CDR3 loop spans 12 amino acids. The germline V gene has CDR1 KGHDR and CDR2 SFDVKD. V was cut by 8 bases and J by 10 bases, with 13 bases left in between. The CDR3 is CATNGIQGKLFF. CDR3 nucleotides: TGTGCCACCAACGGGATACAGGGAAAACTGTTTTTT.

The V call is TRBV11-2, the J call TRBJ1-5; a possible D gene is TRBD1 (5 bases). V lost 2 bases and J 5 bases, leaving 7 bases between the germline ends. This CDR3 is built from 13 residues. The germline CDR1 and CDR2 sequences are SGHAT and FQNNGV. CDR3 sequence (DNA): TGTGCCAGCAGCTTAACAGGCTATCAGCCCCAGCATTTT. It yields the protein CASSLTGYQPQHF.

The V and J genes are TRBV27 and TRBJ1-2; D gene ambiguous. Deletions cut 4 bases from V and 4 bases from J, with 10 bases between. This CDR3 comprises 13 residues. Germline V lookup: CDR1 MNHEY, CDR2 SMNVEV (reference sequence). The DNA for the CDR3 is TGTGCCAGCAGTTCTCAAGTCGGCTATGGCTACACCTTC. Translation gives CASSSQVGYGYTF.

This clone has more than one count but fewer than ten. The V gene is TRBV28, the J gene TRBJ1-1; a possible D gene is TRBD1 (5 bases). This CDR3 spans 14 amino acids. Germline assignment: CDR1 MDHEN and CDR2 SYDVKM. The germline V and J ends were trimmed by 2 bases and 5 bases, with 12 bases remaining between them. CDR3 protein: CASSLNGGRTEAFF. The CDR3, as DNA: TGTGCCAGCAGTTTAAACGGGGGACGAACTGAAGCTTTCTTT.

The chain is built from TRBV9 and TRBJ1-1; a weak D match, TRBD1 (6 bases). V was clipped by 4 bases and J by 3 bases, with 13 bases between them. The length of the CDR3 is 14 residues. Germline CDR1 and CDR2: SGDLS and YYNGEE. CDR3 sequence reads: CASSTVQGYTEAFF. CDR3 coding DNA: TGTGCCAGCAGCACCGTACAGGGTTACACTGAAGCTTTCTTT.

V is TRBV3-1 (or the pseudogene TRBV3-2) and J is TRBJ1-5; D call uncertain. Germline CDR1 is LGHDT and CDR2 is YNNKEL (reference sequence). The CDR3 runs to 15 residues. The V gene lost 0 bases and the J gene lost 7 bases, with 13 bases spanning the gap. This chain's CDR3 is CASSQDRRARQPQHF. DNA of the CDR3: TGTGCCAGCAGCCAAGATAGGAGGGCCCGGCAGCCCCAGCATTTT.

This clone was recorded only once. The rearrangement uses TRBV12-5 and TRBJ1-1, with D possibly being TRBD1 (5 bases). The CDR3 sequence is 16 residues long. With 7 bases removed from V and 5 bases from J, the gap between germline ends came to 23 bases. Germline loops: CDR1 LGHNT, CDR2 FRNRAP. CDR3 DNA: TGTGCTAGTGCCCTACGCGGGGGGGGTTTTGCAACTGAAGCTTTCTTT. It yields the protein CASALRGGGFATEAFF.

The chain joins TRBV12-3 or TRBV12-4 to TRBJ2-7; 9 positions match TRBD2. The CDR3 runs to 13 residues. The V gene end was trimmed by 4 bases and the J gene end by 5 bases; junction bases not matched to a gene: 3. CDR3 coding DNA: TGTGCCAGCAGTTATAGCGGGAGCAACGAGCAGTACTTC. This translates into CASSYSGSNEQYF.

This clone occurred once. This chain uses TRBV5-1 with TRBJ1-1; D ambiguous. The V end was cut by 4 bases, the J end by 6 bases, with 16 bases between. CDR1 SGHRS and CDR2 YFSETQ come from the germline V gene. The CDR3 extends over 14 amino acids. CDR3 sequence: CASSPEAFSPEAFF. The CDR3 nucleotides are TGCGCCAGCAGCCCAGAGGCTTTTTCGCCTGAAGCTTTCTTT.

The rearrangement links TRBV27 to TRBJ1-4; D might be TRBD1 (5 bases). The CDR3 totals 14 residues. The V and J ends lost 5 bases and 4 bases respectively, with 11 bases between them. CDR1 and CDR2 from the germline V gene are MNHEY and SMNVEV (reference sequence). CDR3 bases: TGTGCCAGCAGTCTCAGGGCTCTTAATGAAAAACTGTTTTTT. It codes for CASSLRALNEKLFF.

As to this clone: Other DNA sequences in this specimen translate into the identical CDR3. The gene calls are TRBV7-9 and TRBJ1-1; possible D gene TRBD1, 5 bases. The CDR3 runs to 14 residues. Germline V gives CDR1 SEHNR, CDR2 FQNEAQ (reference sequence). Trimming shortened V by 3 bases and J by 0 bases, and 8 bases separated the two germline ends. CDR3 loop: CASSLQGMNTEAFF. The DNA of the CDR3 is TGTGCCAGCAGCTTGCAGGGTATGAACACTGAAGCTTTCTTT. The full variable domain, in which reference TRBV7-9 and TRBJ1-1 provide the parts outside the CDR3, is DTGVSQNPRHKITKRGQNVTFRCDPISEHNRLYWYRQTLGQGPEFLTYFQNEAQLEKSRLLSDRFSAERPKGSFSTLEIQRTEQGDSAMYLCASSLQGMNTEAFFGQGTRLTVV.

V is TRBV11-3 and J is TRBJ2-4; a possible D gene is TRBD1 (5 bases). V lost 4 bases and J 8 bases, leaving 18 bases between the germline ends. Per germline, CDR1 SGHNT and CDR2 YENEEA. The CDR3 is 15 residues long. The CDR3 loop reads CASSSDTWTRDIQYF. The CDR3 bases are TGTGCCAGCAGCTCCGACACTTGGACAAGGGACATTCAGTACTTC.

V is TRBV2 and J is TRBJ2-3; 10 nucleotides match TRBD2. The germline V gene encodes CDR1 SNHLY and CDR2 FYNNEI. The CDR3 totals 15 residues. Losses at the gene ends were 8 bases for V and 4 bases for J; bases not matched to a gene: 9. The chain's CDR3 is CASSPGLADADTQYF. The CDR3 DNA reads TGTGCCAGCTCTCCAGGACTAGCGGATGCAGATACGCAGTATTTT.

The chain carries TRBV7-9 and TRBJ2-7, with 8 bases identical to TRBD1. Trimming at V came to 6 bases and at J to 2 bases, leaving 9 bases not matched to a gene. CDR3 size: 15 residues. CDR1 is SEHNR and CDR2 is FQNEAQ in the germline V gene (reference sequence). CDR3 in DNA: TGTGCCAGCAGTTCGCCGACAGGGGATCCCTACGAGCAGTACTTC. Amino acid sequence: CASSSPTGDPYEQYF.

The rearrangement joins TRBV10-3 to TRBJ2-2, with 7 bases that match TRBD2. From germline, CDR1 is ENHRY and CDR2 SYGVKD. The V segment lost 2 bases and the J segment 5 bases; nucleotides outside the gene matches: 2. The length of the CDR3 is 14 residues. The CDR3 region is CAISEMGGTGELFF. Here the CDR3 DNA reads TGTGCCATCAGTGAGATGGGGGGGACCGGGGAGCTGTTTTTT.

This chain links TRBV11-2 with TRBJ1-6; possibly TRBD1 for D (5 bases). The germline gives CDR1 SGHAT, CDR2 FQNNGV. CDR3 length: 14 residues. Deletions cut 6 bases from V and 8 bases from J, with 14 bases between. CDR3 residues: CASRIWGLDSPLHF. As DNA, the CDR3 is TGTGCCAGCAGGATCTGGGGCTTGGATTCACCCCTCCACTTT.

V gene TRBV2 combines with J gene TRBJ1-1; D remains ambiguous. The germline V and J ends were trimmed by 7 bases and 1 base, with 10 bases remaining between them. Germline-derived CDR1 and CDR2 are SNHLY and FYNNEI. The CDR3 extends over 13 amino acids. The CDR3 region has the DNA TGTGCCAGCACTGTACAAGAGAACACTGAAGCTTTCTTT. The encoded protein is CASTVQENTEAFF. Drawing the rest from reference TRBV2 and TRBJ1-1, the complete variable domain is EPEVTQTPSHQVTQMGQEVILRCVPISNHLYFYWYRQILGQKVEFLVSFYNNEISEKSEIFDDQFSVERPDGSNFTLKIRSTKLEDSAMYFCASTVQENTEAFFGQGTRLTVV.

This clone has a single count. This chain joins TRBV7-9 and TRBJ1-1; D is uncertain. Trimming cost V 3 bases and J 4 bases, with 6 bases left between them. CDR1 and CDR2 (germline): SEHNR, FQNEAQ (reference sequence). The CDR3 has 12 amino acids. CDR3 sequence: CASSFSVTEAFF. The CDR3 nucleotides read TGTGCCAGCAGCTTTAGTGTCACTGAAGCTTTCTTT.

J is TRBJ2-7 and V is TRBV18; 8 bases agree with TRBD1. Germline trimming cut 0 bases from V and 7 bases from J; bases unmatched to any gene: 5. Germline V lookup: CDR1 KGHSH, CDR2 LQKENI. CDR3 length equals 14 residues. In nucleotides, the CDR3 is TGTGCCAGCTCACCACCGATGACAGGGGATGAGCAGTACTTC. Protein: CASSPPMTGDEQYF.

The CDR3 reads CASSLVASGRAEQFF. The CDR3 nucleotides are TGTGCCAGCAGCTTAGTGGCTAGCGGGAGGGCCGAGCAGTTCTTC. The chain carries TRBV7-9 and TRBJ2-1, with 12 bases identical to TRBD2. CDR1 is SEHNR and CDR2 is FQNEAQ in the germline V gene (reference sequence). With 1 base clipped from V and 10 bases from J, the junction kept 5 bases outside the gene matches. The CDR3 covers 15 residues.